Listed below are T cell receptor beta chains from one sample, sequenced in a study of blood T cell repertoires in COVID-19. Assay used: immunoSEQ multiplex PCR; TCRdb lists only in-frame clones, some missing. The repertoire consists of approximately 250,000 clones, with 86% occurring once and the leading ten covering 5% to 6%. The sequencing input was peripheral blood. These receptors all come from a woman of 80 years or more with COVID-19, enrolled during active disease. Both conserved end residues are part of each CDR3. A D gene is named only where the DNA matches it firmly. Size tells how often a clone was seen (once, few, many) or the class of an expanded clone, and some rows leave it out.

J: TRBJ2-5
V: TRBV18
D: -
size: -
DNA: TGTGCCAGCTCACCGCAACTAGAGACCCAGTACTTC
CDR3: CASSPQLETQYF

J: TRBJ2-5
V: TRBV14
D: TRBD2
size: -
DNA: TGTGCCAGCAGCCAAGTCCTAGCGGGGCTGGAGACCCAGTACTTC
CDR3: CASSQVLAGLETQYF

J: TRBJ1-5
V: TRBV12-2
D: -
size: -
DNA: TGTGCAAGTCGCTTAGTTTCTCAGAGCGACAGGGATGGTCAGCCCCAGCATTTT
CDR3: CASRLVSQSDRDGQPQHF

J: TRBJ2-1
V: TRBV11-2
D: TRBD2
size: -
DNA: TGTGCCAGCAGCTCCACTAGCGGGGGGGCTTATGAGCAGTTCTTC
CDR3: CASSSTSGGAYEQFF

J: TRBJ2-2
V: TRBV9
D: TRBD1
size: -
DNA: TGTGCCAGCAGCGTAGTGGGGACAGGGATTACCGGGGAGCTGTTTTTT
CDR3: CASSVVGTGITGELFF

J: TRBJ2-3
V: TRBV7-2
D: -
size: -
DNA: TGTGCCAGCAGCTTAGGGAGCGGATATCTTGGGGATACGCAGTATTTT
CDR3: CASSLGSGYLGDTQYF

J: TRBJ1-5
V: TRBV28
D: -
size: few
DNA: TGTGCCAGCAGTTTTAGGGAGTCTCAGCCCCAGCATTTT
CDR3: CASSFRESQPQHF

J: TRBJ1-1
V: TRBV3-1/TRBV3-2
D: -
size: few
DNA: TGTGCCAGCAGCTACACAGAGAACACTGAAGCTTTCTTT
CDR3: CASSYTENTEAFF

J: TRBJ2-7
V: TRBV7-2
D: TRBD2
size: -
DNA: TGTGCCAGCAGCCCAATTCTGCGGGGGGGCCTGTATAACGAGCAGTACTTC
CDR3: CASSPILRGGLYNEQYF

J: TRBJ2-4
V: TRBV19
D: -
size: -
DNA: TGTGCCAGTAGTTCCCAGGGTGACAAAAACATTCAGTACTTC
CDR3: CASSSQGDKNIQYF

J: TRBJ1-2
V: TRBV9
D: TRBD1
size: -
DNA: TGTGCCAGCAGCGCTAGGACAGGGGGCGTATTAGGTGGCTACACCTTC
CDR3: CASSARTGGVLGGYTF

J: TRBJ1-4
V: TRBV5-1
D: -
size: -
DNA: TGCGCCAGCAGCCTGACAAAAAAACTGTTTTTT
CDR3: CASSLTKKLFF

J: TRBJ1-5
V: TRBV2
D: TRBD1
size: -
DNA: TGTGCCAGCAGTGAGGGACAGGCTTACAATCAGCCCCAGCATTTT
CDR3: CASSEGQAYNQPQHF

J: TRBJ1-2
V: TRBV19
D: TRBD1
size: -
DNA: TGTGCCAGTAGTATAGATCGGGGACAGGGAGGCGGCTACACCTTC
CDR3: CASSIDRGQGGGYTF

J: TRBJ1-1
V: TRBV11-2
D: -
size: -
DNA: TGTGCCAGCAGCTTAGACAGGGGACGGGCTGAAGCTTTCTTT
CDR3: CASSLDRGRAEAFF

J: TRBJ2-3
V: TRBV5-4
D: TRBD2
size: -
DNA: TGTGCCAGCAGCCTGCCGGGACTAGCAGGAGATACGCAGTATTTT
CDR3: CASSLPGLAGDTQYF